What follows describes a single T cell receptor (beta chain). This sample was taken from a study of blood T cell repertoires in COVID-19. Across the whole study: Acute-phase and convalescent COVID-19 samples originated in the United States, Italy and Spain.

CDR3 length: 15 amino acids. The V and J ends lost 5 bases and 3 bases, in that order; junction bases with no gene match: 7. CDR1 SGHNT and CDR2 YENEEA come from the germline V gene. Repertoires were generated with immunoSEQ multiplex PCR, while TCRdb's copy carries only in-frame clones and drops some. The table lists more than 85,000 clones, about four fifths of them singletons. The sample comprised peripheral blood. The TCR comes from a human donor in a cohort sampled during active COVID-19. This chain uses TRBV11-3 with TRBJ2-7, with 10 bases lining up with TRBD1. This chain's CDR3 is CASSDGTGDVYEQYF. The DNA for the CDR3 is TGTGCCAGCAGCGACGGGACAGGGGATGTCTACGAGCAGTACTTC.